This record looks at one T cell receptor beta chain sequence and its context. Its target is unknown. V was shortened by 7 bases and J by 6 bases, with 4 bases between the two germline ends. Germline CDR1 reads MNHNS; CDR2 reads SASEGT. This CDR3 region has 10 residues. These data are taken from a study of T-cell reconstitution after alpha-beta-depleted transplantation in children. Study results and caveats: Among T cells one year after transplant, newly produced cells accounted for most counts and diversity.

Using unique molecular identifiers, the investigators prepared the TCRbeta library. TCRdb used MiXCR to reprocess the PCR reads, holding one entry per CDR3 protein. This sample has 540,000 or so distinct CDR3 sequences, with 23% found just once. This chain links TRBV6-1 with TRBJ1-5; no clear D gene. The input for sequencing was PBMCs, mostly from graft donor cells, taken 360 days after TCRalphabeta/CD19-depleted stem cell transplant. This clonotype was sampled from a boy younger than two who had a stem cell transplant for acute myeloid leukemia, so the T cells may come from the graft donor. CDR3: CASNRQPQHF. In DNA, the CDR3 is TGTGCCAGCAATCGTCAGCCCCAGCATTTT.